These 10 T cell receptor beta chains share one sample of origin, sequenced in a study of Ad26.COV2.S vaccination and SARS-CoV-2 variants. Here immunoSEQ multiplex PCR was the method, and the copy in TCRdb shows in-frame clones only, minus some. This sample yields some 390,000 clones, of which roughly 90% are seen a single time; under 2% belongs to the top ten. Treatment meaning: about 20 received Ad26.COV2.S at low or high dose, single or two shots; 5 received placebo; per-sample allocation not given. On day 63 after the first injection, vaccine and placebo recipients gave samples. Sequencing used peripheral blood, obtained in a trial of Ad26.COV2.S vaccine versus placebo. Every receptor here comes from a person between 18 and 65 years old who received the Ad26.COV2.S COVID-19 vaccine or a placebo.

This rearrangement joins TRBV4-1 to TRBJ2-7, with 7 positions matching TRBD2. The J segment lost 0 bases and the V segment lost 3 bases, leaving 2 bases of the junction unmatched. Germline V gene lookup returns CDR1 MGHRA and CDR2 YSYEKL. This CDR3 is built from 14 residues. The CDR3 region is CASSHTSDSYEQYF. The DNA of the CDR3 is TGCGCCAGCAGCCATACTAGCGACTCCTACGAGCAGTACTTC.

This chain uses TRBV29-1 with TRBJ2-7, with 9 bases aligning to TRBD1. CDR1 SQVTM and CDR2 ANQGSEA come from the germline V gene. The trim removed 6 bases at V and 5 bases at J, leaving 5 bases unmatched. The CDR3 contains 12 residues. CDR3 sequence (DNA): TGCAGCGTAGGCACAGGGGGCAACGAGCAGTACTTC. Translation: CSVGTGGNEQYF.

The rearrangement joins TRBV28 to TRBJ2-5, with TRBD2 matching over 7 bases. V was pared by 3 bases and J by 1 base, with 2 bases of the junction left unmatched. There are 14 residues in the CDR3. Germline-derived CDR1 and CDR2 are MDHEN and SYDVKM. The CDR3 DNA follows: TGTGCCAGCAGTTTGGGCGGGGGCCAAGAGACCCAGTACTTC. Translated, it gives CASSLGGGQETQYF.

V gene TRBV18 combines with J gene TRBJ2-7, with D possibly TRBD2 on 6 matching bases. The CDR3 is made up of 13 amino acids. V was clipped by 3 bases and J by 2 bases, with 8 bases between them. The germline V gene has CDR1 KGHSH and CDR2 LQKENI. In nucleotides, the CDR3 is TGTGCCAGCTCACCGCGGGGAGCCTACGAGCAGTACTTC. It encodes CASSPRGAYEQYF. The complete variable domain, with remaining parts taken from reference TRBV18 and TRBJ2-7, reads NAGVMQNPRHLVRRRGQEARLRCSPMKGHSHVYWYRQLPEEGLKFMVYLQKENIIDESGMPKERFSAEFPKEGPSILRIQQVVRGDSAAYFCASSPRGAYEQYFGPGTRLTVT.

V and J are TRBV6-1 and TRBJ1-2; TRBD1 matches at 10 bases. The V and J ends lost 3 bases and 6 bases, in that order; junction bases with no gene match: 1. From germline, CDR1 is MNHNS and CDR2 SASEGT. The CDR3 runs 13 residues. The CDR3 is CASSEGTGDGYTF. The CDR3 nucleotides read TGTGCCAGCAGTGAGGGGACAGGGGATGGCTACACCTTC.

The chain couples TRBV9 to TRBJ2-3, with 7 bases aligning to TRBD2. Trimming at V came to 0 bases and at J to 2 bases, leaving 9 bases not matched to a gene. CDR1 is SGDLS, CDR2 YYNGEE, per germline. CDR3 length: 17 amino acids. CDR3 nucleotides: TGTGCCAGCAGCGTAGAGGGAGCGGGACTAACCACAGATACGCAGTATTTT. As protein: CASSVEGAGLTTDTQYF.

This chain links TRBV5-4 with TRBJ2-5, with 7 bases identical to TRBD1. The CDR3 covers 15 residues. The J segment lost 4 bases and the V segment lost 2 bases, leaving 8 bases of the junction unmatched. The V gene's germline CDR1 is SGHNT and CDR2 YYREEE (reference sequence). CDR3: CASSFEGAKGETQYF. The DNA for the CDR3 is TGTGCCAGCAGCTTTGAGGGGGCCAAGGGAGAGACCCAGTACTTC.

The rearrangement joins TRBV27 to TRBJ1-4; D remains ambiguous. The CDR3 runs to 14 residues. Between the trimmed V and J ends, which lost 3 bases and 10 bases, there was a span of 15 bases. The germline V gene encodes CDR1 MNHEY and CDR2 SMNVEV (reference sequence). The CDR3 here is CASSLEGLAGKLFF. In DNA, the CDR3 is TGTGCCAGCAGTTTGGAAGGATTAGCAGGAAAACTGTTTTTT.

This clone has only a few counts. The chain carries TRBV18 and TRBJ2-5; 9 bases are shared with TRBD2. This CDR3 has 14 residues. The germline gives CDR1 KGHSH, CDR2 LQKENI. The V and J ends lost 0 bases and 4 bases, in that order; junction bases with no gene match: 0. CDR3 sequence (DNA): TGTGCCAGCTCACCACCAGCGGGGGGAGAGACCCAGTACTTC. Translating gives CASSPPAGGETQYF.

J is TRBJ2-7 and V is TRBV3-1 (or the pseudogene TRBV3-2), with D maybe TRBD1 (6 bases). This CDR3 spans 13 amino acids. Between the trimmed V and J ends, which lost 10 bases and 5 bases, there was a span of 18 bases. CDR1 LGHDT and CDR2 YNNKEL come from the germline V gene (reference sequence). The CDR3 loop reads CATTGFGVHEQYF. CDR3 DNA sequence: TGTGCCACCACAGGGTTTGGCGTCCACGAGCAGTACTTC.